A single count supports the clone carrying this TCR beta chain. The V gene's germline CDR1 is MDHEN and CDR2 SYDVKM. CDR3 length equals 14 residues. V was clipped by 6 bases and J by 2 bases; unmatched bases: 3. This sample is drawn from a study of blood T cell repertoires in COVID-19. Assay used: immunoSEQ multiplex PCR; TCRdb lists only in-frame clones, some missing. The table lists about 150,000 clones, roughly 93% of them singletons. Sequences were obtained from peripheral blood. The sequence was obtained from a man aged 18-30 years with COVID-19, enrolled during active disease. V usage is TRBV28 and J usage is TRBJ1-5, with 8 nucleotides matching TRBD1. The CDR3 is CASSTDRGNQPQHF. Here the CDR3 DNA reads TGTGCCAGCAGCACGGACAGGGGCAATCAGCCCCAGCATTTT.